This T cell receptor (beta chain) was sequenced during a study of control samples from healthy donors and cancer patients (dated by TCRdb to 2018 to 2021). Preparation of the library involved the immunoSEQ multiplex PCR assay. The source is immuneACCESS, and TCRdb retained only in-frame sequences with V and J called. Part of the clones is not carried over; for the studies checked, unresolved V genes explain less than half of this, and the remainder is unexplained. This sample holds about 130,000 clones; 85% to 95% were observed only once. The ten largest account for roughly 0.54% of the sample. CDR1 and CDR2, per the germline V gene, are SGHRS and YFSETQ. V and J are truncated by 2 bases and 1 base respectively, leaving an intervening sequence of 11 bases. The CDR3 sequence holds 15 residues, the cysteine and phenylalanine included. This entry keeps only the CDR3 DNA: 45 bases, framed from base 1.

With respect to this clone: Its antigen has not been determined. Base qualities are not provided; no much larger clone lies one nucleotide away.

The TCR sequence derives from a man older than 75 with head and neck cancer. Rearrangement joined TRBV5-1 to TRBJ2-3; possibly the D gene is TRBD1, per 5 matching bases. The sample taken for sequencing was PBMCs. The sequenced DNA: TGCGCCAGCAGCTTAGGGGTTTTCGGCACAGATACGCAGTATTTT. This codes for CASSLGVFGTDTQYF.